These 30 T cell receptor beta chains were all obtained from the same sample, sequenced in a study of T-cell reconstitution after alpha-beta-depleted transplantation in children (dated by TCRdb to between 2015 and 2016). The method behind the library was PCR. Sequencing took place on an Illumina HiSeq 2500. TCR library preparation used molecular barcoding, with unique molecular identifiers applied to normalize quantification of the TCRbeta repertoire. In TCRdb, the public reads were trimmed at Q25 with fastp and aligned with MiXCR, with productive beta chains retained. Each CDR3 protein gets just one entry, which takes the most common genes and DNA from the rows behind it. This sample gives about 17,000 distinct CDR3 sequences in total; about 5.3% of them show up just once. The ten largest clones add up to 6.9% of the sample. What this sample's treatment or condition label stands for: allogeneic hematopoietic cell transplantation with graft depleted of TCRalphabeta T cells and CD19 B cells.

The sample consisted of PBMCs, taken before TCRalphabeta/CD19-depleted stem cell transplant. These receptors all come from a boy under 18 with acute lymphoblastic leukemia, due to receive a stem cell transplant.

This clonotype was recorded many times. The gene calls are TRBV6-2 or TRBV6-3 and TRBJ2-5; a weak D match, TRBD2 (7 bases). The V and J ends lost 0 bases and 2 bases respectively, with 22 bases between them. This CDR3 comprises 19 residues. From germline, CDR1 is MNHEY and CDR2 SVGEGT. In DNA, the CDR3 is TGTGCCAGCAGTTACTCGAGGGGGGGAGTTGACTGGAAACAAGAGACCCAGTACTTC. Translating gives CASSYSRGGVDWKQETQYF.

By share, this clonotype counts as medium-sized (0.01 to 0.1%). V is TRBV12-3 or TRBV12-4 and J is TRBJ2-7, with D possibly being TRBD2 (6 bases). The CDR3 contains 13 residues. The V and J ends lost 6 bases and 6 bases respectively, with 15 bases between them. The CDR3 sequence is CASSPGLRSEQYF. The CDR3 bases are TGTGCCAGCAGCCCGGGACTCCGTTCCGAGCAGTACTTC.

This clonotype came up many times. This CDR3 is CASSLLGPKNNSPLHF. CDR3 nucleotides: TGTGCCAGCAGCCTCCTAGGGCCCAAGAATAATTCACCCCTCCACTTT. The chain has TRBV12-3 or TRBV12-4 and TRBJ1-6; D is unresolved. V was cut by 6 bases and J by 5 bases, with 17 bases left in between. CDR3 length: 16 residues.

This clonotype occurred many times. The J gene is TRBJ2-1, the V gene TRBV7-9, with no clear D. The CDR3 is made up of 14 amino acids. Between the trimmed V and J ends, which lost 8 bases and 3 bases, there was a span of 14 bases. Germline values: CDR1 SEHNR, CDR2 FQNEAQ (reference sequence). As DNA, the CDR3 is TGTGCCAGCCTCCAGGAGCTGGGCTACAATGAGCAGTTCTTC. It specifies CASLQELGYNEQFF.

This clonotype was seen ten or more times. The CDR3 nucleotides are TGTGCCAGCAACCTTAGGGGACAGGGGGTCTACAATGAGCAGTTCTTC. Translation gives CASNLRGQGVYNEQFF. This rearrangement joins TRBV5-4 to TRBJ2-1; 11 nucleotides match TRBD1. CDR1 is SGHNT and CDR2 is YYREEE in the germline V gene (reference sequence). The ends lost 6 bases at V and 3 bases at J; junction bases unmatched: 8. The CDR3 contains 16 residues.

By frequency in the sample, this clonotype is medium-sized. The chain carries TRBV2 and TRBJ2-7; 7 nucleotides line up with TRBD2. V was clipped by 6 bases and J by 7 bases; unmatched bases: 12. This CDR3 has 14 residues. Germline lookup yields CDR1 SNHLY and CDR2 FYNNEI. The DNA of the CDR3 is TGTGCCAGCAGGGGGAGGGACGGGCTGATGGAGCAGTACTTC. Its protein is CASRGRDGLMEQYF.

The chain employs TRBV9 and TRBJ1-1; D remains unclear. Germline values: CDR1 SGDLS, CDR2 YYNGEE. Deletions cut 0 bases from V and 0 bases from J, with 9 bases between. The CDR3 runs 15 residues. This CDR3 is CASSVDGQMNTEAFF. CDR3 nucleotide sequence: TGTGCCAGCAGCGTAGACGGGCAAATGAACACTGAAGCTTTCTTT.

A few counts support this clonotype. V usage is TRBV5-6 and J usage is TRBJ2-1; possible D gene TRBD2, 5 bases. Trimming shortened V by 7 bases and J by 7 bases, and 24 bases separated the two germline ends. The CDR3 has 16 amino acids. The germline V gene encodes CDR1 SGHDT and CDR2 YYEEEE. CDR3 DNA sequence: TGTGCCAGCGGCCCCGGGCCTAGCCCCCTTCGGAATGAGCAGTTCTTC. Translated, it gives CASGPGPSPLRNEQFF.

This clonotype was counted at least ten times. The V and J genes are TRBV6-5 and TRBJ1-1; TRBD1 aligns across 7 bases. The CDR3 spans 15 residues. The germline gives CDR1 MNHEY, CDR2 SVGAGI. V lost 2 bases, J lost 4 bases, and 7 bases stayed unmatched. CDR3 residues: CASSYGRQGTTEAFF. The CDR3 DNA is TGTGCCAGCAGTTACGGTCGACAGGGAACCACTGAAGCTTTCTTT.

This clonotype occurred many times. The DNA for the CDR3 is TGCAGCGTTGACGGTCAAAGGGGTAACTATGGCTACACCTTC. It is translated as CSVDGQRGNYGYTF. This rearrangement joins TRBV29-1 to TRBJ1-2; D may be TRBD1 (5 bases). Trimming left V 3 bases short and J 1 base short, with 12 bases between. CDR3 length equals 14 residues. Looked up from germline, CDR1 is SQVTM and CDR2 is ANQGSEA.

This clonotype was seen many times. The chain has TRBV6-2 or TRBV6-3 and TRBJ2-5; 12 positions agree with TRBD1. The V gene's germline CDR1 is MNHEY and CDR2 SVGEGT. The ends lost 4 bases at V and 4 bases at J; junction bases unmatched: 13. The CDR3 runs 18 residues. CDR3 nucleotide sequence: TGTGCCAGCAGTTCCCCCGGGACAGGGGGCGGAGCTGGAGAGACCCAGTACTTC. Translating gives CASSSPGTGGGAGETQYF.

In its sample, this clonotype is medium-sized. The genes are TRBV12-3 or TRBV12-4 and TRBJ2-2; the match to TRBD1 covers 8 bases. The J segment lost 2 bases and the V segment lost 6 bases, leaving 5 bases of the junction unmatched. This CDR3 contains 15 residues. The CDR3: CASRAGTGNTGELFF. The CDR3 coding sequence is TGTGCCAGCAGAGCCGGGACAGGAAACACCGGGGAGCTGTTTTTT.

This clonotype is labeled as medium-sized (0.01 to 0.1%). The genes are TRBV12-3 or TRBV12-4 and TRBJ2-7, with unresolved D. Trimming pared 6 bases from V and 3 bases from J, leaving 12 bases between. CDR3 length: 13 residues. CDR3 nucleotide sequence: TGTGCCAGCAGCCTCAGGACCTTCTACGAGCAGTACTTC. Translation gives CASSLRTFYEQYF.

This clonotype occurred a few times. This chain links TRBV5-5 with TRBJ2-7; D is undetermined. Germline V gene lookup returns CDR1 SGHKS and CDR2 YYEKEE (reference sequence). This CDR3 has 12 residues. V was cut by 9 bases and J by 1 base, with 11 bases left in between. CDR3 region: CAMSLGSYEQYF. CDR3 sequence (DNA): TGTGCCATGAGCCTTGGGTCCTACGAGCAGTACTTC. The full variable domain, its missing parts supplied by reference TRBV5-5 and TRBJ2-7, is DAGVTQSPTHLIKTRGQQVTLRCSPISGHKSVSWYQQVLGQGPQFIFQYYEKEERGRGNFPDRFSARQFPNYSSELNVNALLLGDSALYLCAMSLGSYEQYFGPGTRLTVT.

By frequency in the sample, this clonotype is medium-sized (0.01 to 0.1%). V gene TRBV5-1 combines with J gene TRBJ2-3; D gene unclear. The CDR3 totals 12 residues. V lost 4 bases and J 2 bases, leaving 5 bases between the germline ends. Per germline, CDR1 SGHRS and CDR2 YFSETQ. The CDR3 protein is CASSPNTDTQYF. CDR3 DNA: TGCGCCAGCAGCCCAAACACAGATACGCAGTATTTT.

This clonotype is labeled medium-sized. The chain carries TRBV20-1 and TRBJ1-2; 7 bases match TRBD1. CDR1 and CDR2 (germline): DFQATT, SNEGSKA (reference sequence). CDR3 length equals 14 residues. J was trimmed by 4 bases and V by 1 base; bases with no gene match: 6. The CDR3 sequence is CSARGDRDGYGYTF. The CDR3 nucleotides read TGCAGTGCTAGAGGCGACAGGGACGGCTATGGCTACACCTTC.

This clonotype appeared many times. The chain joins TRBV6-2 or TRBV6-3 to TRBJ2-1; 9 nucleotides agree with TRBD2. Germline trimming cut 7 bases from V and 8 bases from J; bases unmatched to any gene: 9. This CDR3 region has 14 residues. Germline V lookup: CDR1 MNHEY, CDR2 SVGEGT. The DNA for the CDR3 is TGTGCCAGCACCCTACGGCGGGGGGGTGATGAGCAGTTCTTC. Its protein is CASTLRRGGDEQFF.

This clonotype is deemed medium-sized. CDR3 coding DNA: TGTGCCAGCAGCTCCGGACAGGGCAATGAGCAGTTCTTC. Its translation is CASSSGQGNEQFF. The chain links TRBV7-3 to TRBJ2-1; 8 bases map to TRBD1. V shed 4 bases, J shed 6 bases, and the junction held 2 bases outside the gene matches. The CDR3 loop spans 13 amino acids. The germline CDR1 and CDR2 sequences are SGHTA and FQGTGA.

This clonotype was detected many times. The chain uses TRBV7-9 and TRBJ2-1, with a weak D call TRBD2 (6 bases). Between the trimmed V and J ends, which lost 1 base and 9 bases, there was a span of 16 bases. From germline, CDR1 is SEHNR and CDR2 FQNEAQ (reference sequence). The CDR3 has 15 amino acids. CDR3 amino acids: CASSLVLILAGEQFF. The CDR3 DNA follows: TGTGCCAGCAGCTTAGTTCTAATACTAGCCGGTGAGCAGTTCTTC.

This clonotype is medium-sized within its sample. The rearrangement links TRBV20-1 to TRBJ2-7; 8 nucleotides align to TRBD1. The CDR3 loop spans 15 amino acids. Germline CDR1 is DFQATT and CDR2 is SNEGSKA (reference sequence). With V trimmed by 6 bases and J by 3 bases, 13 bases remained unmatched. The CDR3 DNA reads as TGCAGTGCCGAGGCGAGACAGGGGTGGGACTACGAGCAGTACTTC. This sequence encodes CSAEARQGWDYEQYF.

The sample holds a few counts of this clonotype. The CDR3 DNA follows: TGTGCCAGCAGTTACCGCCAGGAGACTGAAGCTTTCTTT. Amino acids: CASSYRQETEAFF. V and J are TRBV6-6 and TRBJ1-1; unclear D gene. Trimming removed 2 bases from V and 5 bases from J, with 9 bases in between. This CDR3 spans 13 amino acids. The germline V gene encodes CDR1 MNHNY and CDR2 SVGAGI (reference sequence).

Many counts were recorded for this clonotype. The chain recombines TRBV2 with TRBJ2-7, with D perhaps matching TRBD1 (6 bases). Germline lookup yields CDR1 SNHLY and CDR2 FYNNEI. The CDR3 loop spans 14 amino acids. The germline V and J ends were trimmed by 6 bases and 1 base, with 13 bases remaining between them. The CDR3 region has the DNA TGTGCCAGCAGAATTGGACAGTATTCCTACGAGCAGTACTTC. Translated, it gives CASRIGQYSYEQYF. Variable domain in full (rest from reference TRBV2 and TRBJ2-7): EPEVTQTPSHQVTQMGQEVILRCVPISNHLYFYWYRQILGQKVEFLVSFYNNEISEKSEIFDDQFSVERPDGSNFTLKIRSTKLEDSAMYFCASRIGQYSYEQYFGPGTRLTVT.

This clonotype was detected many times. This CDR3 is CASSLRIWNEQFF. CDR3 sequence (DNA): TGTGCCAGCAGTTTAAGGATCTGGAATGAGCAGTTCTTC. This sequence joins TRBV12-3 or TRBV12-4 and TRBJ2-1, with D unresolved. V lost 2 bases, J lost 7 bases, and 9 bases lay in between. The CDR3 totals 13 residues.

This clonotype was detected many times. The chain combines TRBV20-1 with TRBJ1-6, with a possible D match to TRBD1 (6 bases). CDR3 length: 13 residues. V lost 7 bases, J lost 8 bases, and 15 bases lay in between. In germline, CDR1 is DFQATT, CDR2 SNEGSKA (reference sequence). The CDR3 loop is CSVRQAPDSPLHF. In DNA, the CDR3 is TGCAGTGTTCGACAGGCGCCTGATTCACCCCTCCACTTT.

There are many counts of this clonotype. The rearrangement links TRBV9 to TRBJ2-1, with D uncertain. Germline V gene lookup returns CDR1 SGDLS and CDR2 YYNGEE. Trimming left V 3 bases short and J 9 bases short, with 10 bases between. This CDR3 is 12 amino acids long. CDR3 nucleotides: TGTGCCAGCAGCGCCCAGTGGGGTGAGCAGTTCTTC. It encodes CASSAQWGEQFF.

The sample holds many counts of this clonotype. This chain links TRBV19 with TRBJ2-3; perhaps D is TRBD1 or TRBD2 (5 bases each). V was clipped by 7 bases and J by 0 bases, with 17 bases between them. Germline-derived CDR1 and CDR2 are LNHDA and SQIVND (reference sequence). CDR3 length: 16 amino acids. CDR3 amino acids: CASTWGTSTSTDTQYF. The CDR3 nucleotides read TGTGCCAGTACCTGGGGGACGTCTACTAGCACAGATACGCAGTATTTT.

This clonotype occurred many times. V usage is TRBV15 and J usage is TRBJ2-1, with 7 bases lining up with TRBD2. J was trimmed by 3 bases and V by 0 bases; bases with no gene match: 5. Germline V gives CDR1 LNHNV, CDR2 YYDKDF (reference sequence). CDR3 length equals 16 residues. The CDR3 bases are TGTGCCACCAGCAGAGATGTAGCGGGTGGCTACAATGAGCAGTTCTTC. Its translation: CATSRDVAGGYNEQFF.

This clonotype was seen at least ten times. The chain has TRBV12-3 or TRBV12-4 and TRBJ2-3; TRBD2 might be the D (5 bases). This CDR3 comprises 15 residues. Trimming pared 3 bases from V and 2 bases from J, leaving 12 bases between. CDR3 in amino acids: CASSFTRTLTDTQYF. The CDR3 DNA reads TGTGCCAGCAGTTTCACTCGGACTCTCACAGATACGCAGTATTTT.

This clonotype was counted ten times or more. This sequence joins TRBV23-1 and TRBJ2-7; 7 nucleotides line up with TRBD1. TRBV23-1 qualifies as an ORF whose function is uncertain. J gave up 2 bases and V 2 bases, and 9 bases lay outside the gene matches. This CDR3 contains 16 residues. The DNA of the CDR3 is TGCGCCAGCAGTCAACTATTTTGCCAGGGGGCCTACGAGCAGTACTTC. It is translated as CASSQLFCQGAYEQYF.

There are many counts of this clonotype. DNA of the CDR3: TGCGCCAGCAGCCAAAATCCTAATACAGAAGATACGCAGTATTTT. It is translated as CASSQNPNTEDTQYF. The chain joins TRBV5-1 to TRBJ2-3; D is uncertain. This CDR3 has 15 residues. Germline CDR1 is SGHRS and CDR2 is YFSETQ. V lost 4 bases to trimming and J lost 5 bases, with 17 bases between them.